The sequence of this T cell receptor beta chain was determined in a study of blood T cell repertoires in COVID-19. Study background: The samples span acute and convalescent COVID-19 from the United States, Italy and Spain. The cDNA or gDNA used as material had been derived from T cells, B-cell-depleted T cells, or PBMCs.

In the original workflow: Cell counts per sample came from amplifying reference gene primers. Clones were read by immunoSEQ multiplex PCR, and TCRdb kept only the in-frame ones, dropping some. V and J calls and clone size follow that table, whereas D and trimming were derived from the DNA. The repertoire holds 90,000 to 150,000 clones, over 60% seen once, with about 4% in the top ten. V was cut by 1 base and J by 0 bases, with 14 bases left in between. The CDR3 totals 17 residues. Per germline, CDR1 MGHRA and CDR2 YSYEKL. The TCR comes from a woman of 80 years or more with acute or convalescent COVID-19. The V gene is TRBV4-1, the J gene TRBJ2-3; possible D gene TRBD2, 6 bases. The sequencing input was peripheral blood. The CDR3 sequence is CASSQANLGTSTDTQYF. The DNA for the CDR3 is TGCGCCAGCAGCCAAGCCAATCTAGGGACTAGCACAGATACGCAGTATTTT.